This entry features one T cell receptor (beta chain) sequence. The sample comes from a study of blood T cell repertoires in COVID-19. The CDR3 is 17 amino acids. Germline V gene lookup returns CDR1 LNHNV and CDR2 YYDKDF (reference sequence). J gave up 8 bases and V 1 base, and 13 bases lay outside the gene matches. Profiling relied on immunoSEQ multiplex PCR, and the TCRdb table lists in-frame clones only, not all of them. Of 100,000 to 150,000 clones in the sample, approximately 89% are singletons; the top ten hold 10% to 12%. The rearrangement links TRBV15 to TRBJ1-4; 7 nucleotides agree with TRBD1. This sequence originates from a woman aged 70-85 years with COVID-19, enrolled during active disease. The material sequenced was peripheral blood. The CDR3 bases are TGTGCCACCAGCAGAGGTTCAGGGGGGAAACGGAGGGAAAAACTGTTTTTT. Protein: CATSRGSGGKRREKLFF.